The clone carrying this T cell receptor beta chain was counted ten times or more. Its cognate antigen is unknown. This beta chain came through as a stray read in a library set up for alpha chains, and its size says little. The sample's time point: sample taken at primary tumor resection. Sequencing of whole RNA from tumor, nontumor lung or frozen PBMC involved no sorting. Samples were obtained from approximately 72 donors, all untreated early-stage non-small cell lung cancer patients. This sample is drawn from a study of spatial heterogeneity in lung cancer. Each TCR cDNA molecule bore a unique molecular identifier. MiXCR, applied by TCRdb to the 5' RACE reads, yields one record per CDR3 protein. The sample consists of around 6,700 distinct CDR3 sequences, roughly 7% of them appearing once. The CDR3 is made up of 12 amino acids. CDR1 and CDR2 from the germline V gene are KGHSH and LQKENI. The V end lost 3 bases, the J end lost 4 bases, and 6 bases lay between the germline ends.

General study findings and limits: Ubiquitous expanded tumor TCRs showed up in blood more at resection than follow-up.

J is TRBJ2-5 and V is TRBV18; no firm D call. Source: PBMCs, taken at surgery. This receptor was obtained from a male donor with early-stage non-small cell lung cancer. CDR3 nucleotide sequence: TGTGCCAGCTCACCTGGTTTAGAGACCCAGTACTTC. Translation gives CASSPGLETQYF.